The next 25 T cell receptor beta chains were all read from a single sample in a study of cytomegalovirus exposure and HLA in healthy donors. The PCR had 60 Vbeta and 13 Jbeta primers. Sequenced by immunoSEQ multiplex PCR; TCRdb stores in-frame clones only, minus some. Here the sample spans 190,000 or so clones, around 81% being singletons. The sequenced material came from PBMCs. These receptors were collected from a woman in her forties or fifties in good health and CMV-seropositive.

The CDR3 spells CASSYSGWDSAYEQYF. CDR3 bases: TGTGCCAGCAGTTACTCTGGCTGGGACTCCGCCTACGAGCAGTACTTC. The rearrangement links TRBV6-5 to TRBJ2-7; D might be TRBD2 (6 bases). The CDR3 loop spans 16 amino acids. In germline, CDR1 is MNHEY, CDR2 SVGAGI. The V end lost 0 bases, the J end lost 2 bases, and 14 bases lay between the germline ends.

The chain recombines TRBV9 with TRBJ2-1, with a possible D match to TRBD2 (6 bases). Germline CDR1 reads SGDLS; CDR2 reads YYNGEE. CDR3 size: 17 residues. The germline V and J ends were trimmed by 3 bases and 1 base, with 17 bases remaining between them. The CDR3 nucleotides read TGTGCCAGCAGCGACATCCCGGGGACTCCTTCCTACAATGAGCAGTTCTTC. Its protein product is CASSDIPGTPSYNEQFF.

This clone has only a few counts. CDR3 sequence: CASSLGDTGNTIYF. CDR3 nucleotide sequence: TGCGCCAGCAGCTTGGGGGACACCGGAAACACCATATATTTT. The V gene is TRBV5-1, the J gene TRBJ1-3; tentatively, D is TRBD1 (6 bases). V was trimmed by 0 bases and J by 4 bases, leaving 8 bases between them. Germline V gene sequence: CDR1 SGHRS, CDR2 YFSETQ. This CDR3 is 14 amino acids long.

The chain joins TRBV30 to TRBJ1-1; 8 bases fit TRBD1. The V gene end was trimmed by 3 bases and the J gene end by 0 bases; junction bases not matched to a gene: 6. The germline gives CDR1 GTSNPN, CDR2 SVGIG (reference sequence). The CDR3 consists of 15 residues. DNA for the CDR3: TGTGCCTGGAGAAGGACAGGGAAAATGAACACTGAAGCTTTCTTT. The encoded protein is CAWRRTGKMNTEAFF. Combining the CDR3 with reference TRBV30 and TRBJ1-1 gives the whole variable domain SQTIHQWPATLVQPVGSPLSLECTVEGTSNPNLYWYRQAAGRGLQLLFYSVGIGQISSEVPQNLSASRPQDRQFILSSKKLLLSDSGFYLCAWRRTGKMNTEAFFGQGTRLTVV.

The CDR3 nucleotides are TGTGCCAGCAGCGTAGGAAGGGGAAAAGCTTTCTTT. This gives the protein CASSVGRGKAFF. This chain connects TRBV9 to TRBJ1-1, with D perhaps matching TRBD1 (5 bases). The CDR3 totals 12 residues. Looked up from germline, CDR1 is SGDLS and CDR2 is YYNGEE. V was pared by 0 bases and J by 9 bases, with 9 bases between.

This chain uses TRBV7-2 with TRBJ1-1, with a possible D match to TRBD1 (5 bases). Deletions cut 3 bases from V and 1 base from J, with 9 bases between. Germline CDR1 SGHTA, CDR2 FQGNSA. The CDR3 length is 14 residues. The CDR3: CASSFGQTNTEAFF. The CDR3 DNA reads as TGTGCCAGCAGCTTTGGACAAACGAACACTGAAGCTTTCTTT. Full variable domain (remainder filled in from reference TRBV7-2 and TRBJ1-1): GAGVSQSPSNKVTEKGKDVELRCDPISGHTALYWYRQSLGQGLEFLIYFQGNSAPDKSGLPSDRFSAERTGGSVSTLTIQRTQQEDSAVYLCASSFGQTNTEAFFGQGTRLTVV.

This chain uses TRBV7-9 with TRBJ2-1; TRBD1 agrees at 10 bases. The junction had 11 bases not matched to a gene; V was cut back by 5 bases and J by 4 bases. The CDR3 covers 17 residues. Germline CDR1 is SEHNR and CDR2 is FQNEAQ (reference sequence). CDR3 in amino acids: CASSLTLQGQGYNEQFF. CDR3 sequence (DNA): TGTGCCAGCAGCCTGACACTTCAGGGACAGGGGTACAATGAGCAGTTCTTC.

This chain uses TRBV19 with TRBJ1-5; D gene uncertain. This CDR3 has 12 residues. V was trimmed by 7 bases and J by 5 bases, leaving 9 bases between them. CDR1 LNHDA and CDR2 SQIVND come from the germline V gene (reference sequence). CDR3 protein: CASKEGDQPQHF. The DNA of the CDR3 is TGTGCCAGTAAAGAGGGAGATCAGCCCCAGCATTTT.

This chain joins TRBV7-9 and TRBJ1-4; 7 positions match TRBD1. The germline CDR1 and CDR2 sequences are SEHNR and FQNEAQ (reference sequence). This CDR3 region has 16 residues. V shed 6 bases and J 0 bases; nucleotides not matched to a gene: 7. The CDR3 bases are TGTGCCAGCAGTCCCGGGACAGTCGCAACTAATGAAAAACTGTTTTTT. Translating it yields CASSPGTVATNEKLFF.

The chain employs TRBV4-1 and TRBJ2-2, with a tentative D call TRBD2 (7 bases). Per germline, CDR1 MGHRA and CDR2 YSYEKL. CDR3 size: 16 residues. Trimming cost V 3 bases and J 4 bases, with 15 bases left between them. CDR3 DNA sequence: TGCGCCAGCAGCCAGATCGCGGGGGCCGGCACCGGGGAGCTGTTTTTT. Its protein product is CASSQIAGAGTGELFF.

This sequence joins TRBV30 and TRBJ1-3; no definite D call. The CDR3 has 18 amino acids. Deletions cut 0 bases from V and 0 bases from J, with 18 bases between. Germline CDR1 reads GTSNPN; CDR2 reads SVGIG (reference sequence). The CDR3 coding sequence is TGTGCCTGGAGTGTACGGGGTTCCTCGCGGATCTCTGGAAACACCATATATTTT. Encoded protein: CAWSVRGSSRISGNTIYF.

Only one count was recorded for this clone. The chain combines TRBV9 with TRBJ2-2; maybe TRBD1 (6 bases). Trimming left V 3 bases short and J 3 bases short, with 15 bases between. CDR3 length: 16 amino acids. Germline V gene sequence: CDR1 SGDLS, CDR2 YYNGEE. The CDR3 loop is CASSASGTPDTGELFF. CDR3 DNA: TGTGCCAGCAGCGCCTCCGGGACACCAGACACCGGGGAGCTGTTTTTT. Supplemented by reference TRBV9 and TRBJ2-2, the full variable domain reads DSGVTQTPKHLITATGQRVTLRCSPRSGDLSVYWYQQSLDQGLQFLIQYYNGEERAKGNILERFSAQQFPDLHSELNLSSLELGDSALYFCASSASGTPDTGELFFGEGSRLTVL.

CDR3 DNA sequence: TGCAGTGCTAGGGCCCCCGGGGGCTACACCTTC. Translation: CSARAPGGYTF. V is TRBV20-1 and J is TRBJ1-2; D is unresolved. CDR3 length: 11 amino acids. Germline V CDR1 and CDR2: DFQATT, SNEGSKA (reference sequence). V lost 3 bases and J lost 8, with 10 bases in between.

The V call is TRBV4-2, the J call TRBJ2-7; weak D call: TRBD1 (5 bases). Deletions cut 4 bases from V and 2 bases from J, with 15 bases between. Germline-derived CDR1 and CDR2 are LGHNA and YNFKEQ. CDR3 length: 15 amino acids. The CDR3 reads CASSPTPGPPYEQYF. The CDR3 DNA follows: TGTGCCAGCAGCCCAACCCCAGGGCCACCCTACGAGCAGTACTTC.

The table lists this clone with a count of one. CDR3: CASSSAGNYGYTF. Written as DNA, the CDR3 is TGTGCCAGCAGTTCTGCAGGGAACTATGGCTACACCTTC. The V call is TRBV28, the J call TRBJ1-2; the D gene is possibly TRBD1 (5 bases). V shed 4 bases and J shed 2 bases, with 8 bases lying between them. Germline V gene sequence: CDR1 MDHEN, CDR2 SYDVKM. The CDR3 is 13 amino acids.

This chain connects TRBV28 to TRBJ2-7; D gene unclear. Germline CDR1 reads MDHEN; CDR2 reads SYDVKM. This CDR3 is 14 amino acids long. Trimming took off 5 bases at V and 0 bases at J, with 11 bases between the two ends. The CDR3 reads CASSTIHDSYEQYF. CDR3 in DNA: TGTGCCAGCAGTACTATACACGACTCCTACGAGCAGTACTTC.

In nucleotides, the CDR3 is TGTGCCAGCAGTGTCAGCCAGGGGGTTTCACCCCTCCACTTT. Its protein is CASSVSQGVSPLHF. The chain employs TRBV2 and TRBJ1-6; TRBD1 matches 7 bases. The CDR3 covers 14 residues. Trimming took 4 bases from V and 9 from J; bases not matched to a gene: 6. Germline CDR1 and CDR2: SNHLY and FYNNEI.

This clone has only one observation. The chain employs TRBV11-2 and TRBJ1-5, with D hard to call. Germline V gene lookup returns CDR1 SGHAT and CDR2 FQNNGV. The CDR3 length is 13 residues. Trimming took off 1 base at V and 6 bases at J, with 7 bases between the two ends. CDR3 in amino acids: CASSLAASQPQHF. CDR3 DNA: TGTGCCAGCAGCTTAGCCGCCAGTCAGCCCCAGCATTTT.

The chain joins TRBV13 to TRBJ1-4, with TRBD1 as a possible D gene (6 bases). Looked up from germline, CDR1 is PRHDT and CDR2 is FYEKMQ (reference sequence). V dropped 5 bases and J dropped 6 bases, with 13 bases sitting between them. CDR3 length equals 14 residues. DNA for the CDR3: TGTGCCAGCAGCGCAACAGGGTTAGATGAAAAACTGTTTTTT. It translates to CASSATGLDEKLFF.

The chain combines TRBV30 with TRBJ1-5, with TRBD1 identical over 9 bases. The CDR3 is 14 residues long. J was trimmed by 5 bases and V by 5 bases; bases with no gene match: 7. Germline V gene lookup returns CDR1 GTSNPN and CDR2 SVGIG (reference sequence). This CDR3 reads CAWSPGTGYQPQHF. The CDR3 DNA sequence: TGTGCCTGGTCTCCCGGGACAGGGTATCAGCCCCAGCATTTT. The full variable domain, its missing parts supplied by reference TRBV30 and TRBJ1-5, is SQTIHQWPATLVQPVGSPLSLECTVEGTSNPNLYWYRQAAGRGLQLLFYSVGIGQISSEVPQNLSASRPQDRQFILSSKKLLLSDSGFYLCAWSPGTGYQPQHFGDGTRLSIL.

This sequence joins TRBV23-1 and TRBJ1-6; D perhaps matches TRBD1 (5 bases). TRBV23-1 is given ORF status, its function remaining uncertain. CDR3 length: 8 amino acids. Trimming removed 11 bases from V and 14 bases from J, with 7 bases in between. The CDR3 is CAEDTLHF. The CDR3 DNA sequence: TGCGCCGAGGACACCCTCCACTTT.

The chain links TRBV19 to TRBJ1-5; 11 bases agree with TRBD1. Germline CDR1 LNHDA, CDR2 SQIVND (reference sequence). This CDR3 is built from 16 residues. The V gene end was trimmed by 6 bases and the J gene end by 4 bases; junction bases not matched to a gene: 8. CDR3 sequence reads: CASRSMGQGGNQPQHF. For the CDR3, the DNA is TGTGCCAGTAGATCGATGGGACAGGGGGGAAATCAGCCCCAGCATTTT.

V usage is TRBV7-2 and J usage is TRBJ2-5, with D perhaps matching TRBD1 (6 bases). V lost 0 bases to trimming and J lost 5 bases, with 10 bases between them. Germline V CDR1 and CDR2: SGHTA, FQGNSA. The CDR3 has 14 amino acids. CDR3 sequence: CASSLADSAETQYF. The CDR3 DNA sequence: TGTGCCAGCAGCTTAGCGGACAGCGCGGAGACCCAGTACTTC.

The V and J genes are TRBV18 and TRBJ2-7; D gene unclear. Germline V gene data show CDR1 as KGHSH and CDR2 as LQKENI. Between the trimmed V and J ends, which lost 6 bases and 4 bases, there was a span of 10 bases. The CDR3 spans 12 residues. The CDR3 is CASSGETYEQYF. CDR3 DNA sequence: TGTGCCAGCTCCGGAGAGACTTACGAGCAGTACTTC.

CDR3 amino acids: CASSPGTGGVYGYTF. The CDR3 DNA reads TGTGCCAGCAGCCCCGGGACAGGGGGGGTCTATGGCTACACCTTC. The V gene is TRBV9, the J gene TRBJ1-2; 11 bases align to TRBD1. Trimming removed 4 bases from V and 4 bases from J; junction bases left unmatched: 6. The CDR3 totals 15 residues. Germline V CDR1 and CDR2: SGDLS, YYNGEE. Complete variable domain (other parts from reference TRBV9 and TRBJ1-2): DSGVTQTPKHLITATGQRVTLRCSPRSGDLSVYWYQQSLDQGLQFLIQYYNGEERAKGNILERFSAQQFPDLHSELNLSSLELGDSALYFCASSPGTGGVYGYTFGSGTRLTVV.